The 28 T cell receptor beta chains given below trace back to one sample, sequenced in a study of metastatic and nonmetastatic thyroid tumors. Thyroid surgery took place with no prior treatment in any patient. Through MiXCR, TCRdb re-clonotyped the PCR reads. Among around 27,000 clones listed, about 22% were seen once. Sequencing was carried out using blood. These TCRs come from a female donor with papillary thyroid cancer or a benign thyroid nodule (not recorded which). Some clones in this sample may be carry-over from other donors' samples.

This clone showed up many times. The junction differs from germline at one of its ends, possibly a read error. The chain combines TRBV29-1 with TRBJ2-7; 8 bases match TRBD1. CDR1 and CDR2 (germline): SQVTM, ANQGSEA. This CDR3 contains 14 residues. The CDR3 DNA follows: TGCGGCGTCACCCATCGGTCAGGGGGCGACGAGCAGTACTTC. Protein sequence: CGVTHRSGGDEQYF.

This clone counts as medium-sized (0.01 to 0.1%). The chain is built from TRBV28 and TRBJ1-3; a possible D gene is TRBD1 (5 bases). CDR1 MDHEN and CDR2 SYDVKM come from the germline V gene. This CDR3 is built from 17 residues. V lost 3 bases and J lost 0, with 15 bases in between. The DNA of the CDR3 is TGTGCCAGCAGTTTCCGCAGGGACCAGTCCTCTGGAAACACCATATATTTT. It yields the protein CASSFRRDQSSGNTIYF.

For this clone: At one end the junction does not follow the germline gene, possibly because of a read error. This chain links TRBV19 with TRBJ2-3; tentative D call: TRBD2 (6 bases). CDR3 length: 14 residues. Germline CDR1 is LNHDA and CDR2 is SQIVND (reference sequence). The CDR3 coding sequence is TGTGCCTGTAGTATGGGGACTGCAGGGGATACGCAGTATTTT. This gives the protein CACSMGTAGDTQYF.

This clone was recorded many times. This rearrangement joins TRBV19 to TRBJ1-5; 8 positions match TRBD1. Germline lookup yields CDR1 LNHDA and CDR2 SQIVND (reference sequence). V trimming: 7 bases; J trimming: 4 bases; junction bases outside the gene matches: 6. The CDR3 runs to 14 residues. The CDR3 sequence is CASKVGQGNQPQHF. DNA of the CDR3: TGTGCCAGTAAGGTCGGACAGGGTAATCAGCCCCAGCATTTT.

By share, this clone ranks as medium-sized. The chain couples TRBV6-2 or TRBV6-3 to TRBJ2-1; possible D gene TRBD1, 5 bases. The germline V gene encodes CDR1 MNHEY and CDR2 SVGEGT. The V end was cut by 7 bases, the J end by 3 bases, with 16 bases between. The CDR3 totals 15 residues. CDR3 DNA sequence: TGTGCCAGCACCCCAACCAGGACAAACTACAATGAGCAGTTCTTC. Its protein is CASTPTRTNYNEQFF.

There are many counts of this clone. The chain has TRBV28 and TRBJ1-4; 8 bases agree with TRBD1. The germline CDR1 and CDR2 sequences are MDHEN and SYDVKM. CDR3 size: 15 residues. After removal of 5 bases from V and 4 bases from J, the junction contained 6 bases not matched to a gene. The CDR3 loop reads CASSTGGDLNEKLFF. The CDR3 DNA reads as TGTGCCAGCAGTACAGGGGGGGACCTTAATGAAAAACTGTTTTTT.

Remarks on this clone: An end of the junction differs from the germline gene, which may be a read error. V usage is TRBV10-1 and J usage is TRBJ2-3, with D possibly TRBD1 on 5 matching bases. The CDR3 spans 13 residues. Looked up from germline, CDR1 is WNHNN and CDR2 is SYGVQD (reference sequence). CDR3 DNA sequence: TGCGCCAGCAGTGACCGACAGACATATACTCAGTATTTT. This translates into CASSDRQTYTQYF.

In its sample, this clone was seen many times. The chain links TRBV5-1 to TRBJ2-3, with 10 bases aligning to TRBD1. V dropped 4 bases and J dropped 5; count of bases not matched to a gene: 13. The CDR3 contains 17 residues. The germline V gene has CDR1 SGHRS and CDR2 YFSETQ. The CDR3 coding sequence is TGCGCCAGCAGCGACGCCTCCGGGACAGGGGCGAGAGATACGCAGTATTTT. This sequence encodes CASSDASGTGARDTQYF.

This clone was observed at least ten times. The sample holds other DNA sequences that translate to the same CDR3. The chain couples TRBV5-6 to TRBJ2-7, with D uncertain. V dropped 0 bases and J dropped 0 bases, with 1 base sitting between them. Germline CDR1 reads SGHDT; CDR2 reads YYEEEE. CDR3 length: 12 residues. The CDR3 spells CASSLASYEQYF. The CDR3 coding sequence is TGTGCCAGCAGCTTGGCCTCCTACGAGCAGTACTTC.

By sample fraction, this clone is medium-sized. This chain uses TRBV10-3 with TRBJ2-7; 7 bases agree with TRBD2. After removal of 3 bases from V and 1 base from J, the junction contained 9 bases not matched to a gene. The CDR3 is 16 amino acids. Germline V gene sequence: CDR1 ENHRY, CDR2 SYGVKD. The CDR3 DNA follows: TGTGCCATCAGTGAAACTCGCGGGAGTAAGTCCTACGAGCAGTACTTC. Encoded protein: CAISETRGSKSYEQYF.

This clone was seen repeatedly, ten times or more. The chain couples TRBV6-5 to TRBJ1-2; D not resolved. There are 13 residues in the CDR3. CDR1 MNHEY and CDR2 SVGAGI come from the germline V gene. V lost 3 bases and J 4 bases, leaving 9 bases between the germline ends. The CDR3 reads CASSYEGGYGYTF. Here the CDR3 DNA reads TGTGCCAGCAGTTATGAGGGAGGCTATGGCTACACCTTC.

This clone occurred many times. The chain links TRBV2 to TRBJ2-1; 8 bases are a match to TRBD2. Germline assignment: CDR1 SNHLY and CDR2 FYNNEI. The length of the CDR3 is 15 residues. Trimming cost V 5 bases and J 4 bases; bases outside gene matches: 7. For the CDR3, the DNA is TGTGCCAGCAGTTTGACTAGCGCCAGATACAATGAGCAGTTCTTC. It translates to CASSLTSARYNEQFF.

This clone has a single count. This chain connects TRBV20-1 to TRBJ1-2, with a tentative D call TRBD1 (6 bases). V was shortened by 3 bases and J by 8 bases, with 19 bases between the two germline ends. The length of the CDR3 is 14 residues. The germline V gene encodes CDR1 DFQATT and CDR2 SNEGSKA (reference sequence). The CDR3 DNA reads TGCAGTGCTAGGAACGCTACAGGGTATACGGGCTACACCTTC. This translates into CSARNATGYTGYTF.

This clone has ten or more counts. A much larger clone is a single base away; this may be a read error. The gene calls are TRBV18 and TRBJ1-2; D is uncertain. The CDR3 length is 13 residues. Germline V CDR1 and CDR2: KGHSH, LQKENI. CDR3 sequence (DNA): TGTGCCAACTCACAAGGGAGCAACTATGGCTACACCTTC. It is translated as CANSQGSNYGYTF.

The chain is built from TRBV5-1 and TRBJ2-1; D is possibly TRBD2 (5 bases). The CDR3 runs to 13 residues. CDR1 and CDR2 from the germline V gene are SGHRS and YFSETQ. V was cut by 5 bases and J by 6 bases, with 12 bases left in between. The CDR3 region is CASSWSGSNEQFF. DNA for the CDR3: TGCGCCAGCAGTTGGAGCGGTTCCAATGAGCAGTTCTTC. Full variable domain (outside the CDR3, taken from reference TRBV5-1 and TRBJ2-1): KAGVTQTPRYLIKTRGQQVTLSCSPISGHRSVSWYQQTPGQGLQFLFEYFSETQRNKGNFPGRFSGRQFSNSRSEMNVSTLELGDSALYLCASSWSGSNEQFFGPGTRLTVL.

In its sample, this clone was seen many times. The chain has TRBV2 and TRBJ2-5, with D hard to call. The CDR3 sequence is 14 residues long. Trimming removed 8 bases from V and 7 bases from J, with 20 bases in between. Germline values: CDR1 SNHLY, CDR2 FYNNEI. CDR3 sequence reads: CASLLGASSWTQYF. The CDR3 DNA is TGTGCCAGCCTTCTTGGCGCGTCCTCGTGGACCCAGTACTTC.

This clone has at least ten counts. The rearrangement uses TRBV4-1 and TRBJ2-7, with 10 bases lining up with TRBD1. The CDR3 totals 16 residues. V was pared by 0 bases and J by 5 bases, with 7 bases of the junction left unmatched. Germline V gives CDR1 MGHRA, CDR2 YSYEKL. As DNA, the CDR3 is TGCGCCAGCAGCCAAGAACCCCGGGACAGGGGTCACGAGCAGTACTTC. This encodes CASSQEPRDRGHEQYF.

A note on this clone: Germline is not matched at one junction end, which may reflect a read error. This chain joins TRBV19 and TRBJ1-2, with TRBD1 as a possible D gene (6 bases). There are 14 residues in the CDR3. Germline CDR1 and CDR2: LNHDA and SQIVND (reference sequence). CDR3 in DNA: TGTGCCGGTAGTCCGACAGGCAGATTCTATGGCTACACCTTC. It encodes CAGSPTGRFYGYTF.

This clone has just a few counts. The chain couples TRBV6-1 to TRBJ2-7, with D hard to call. Germline V lookup: CDR1 MNHNS, CDR2 SASEGT. With 7 bases removed from V and 7 bases from J, the gap between germline ends came to 14 bases. The CDR3 is 12 amino acids. Here the CDR3 DNA reads TGTGCCAGCAACCTGGTAGGATTGGAGCAGTACTTC. It codes for CASNLVGLEQYF.

Note on this clone: At one end the junction does not follow the germline gene, possibly because of a read error. The CDR3 sequence: CAISLAGADTTQQYF. CDR3 nucleotide sequence: TGTGCCATCAGTTTAGCGGGGGCGGACACCACCCAGCAGTACTTC. The chain employs TRBV12-3 or TRBV12-4 and TRBJ2-7; 9 bases line up with TRBD2. The CDR3 covers 15 residues.

The sample holds many counts of this clone. V is TRBV19 and J is TRBJ1-5, with 9 positions matching TRBD1. The germline CDR1 and CDR2 sequences are LNHDA and SQIVND (reference sequence). This CDR3 comprises 16 residues. The V gene end was trimmed by 5 bases and the J gene end by 1 base; junction bases not matched to a gene: 6. The CDR3 reads CASSADRGVSNQPQHF. The DNA of the CDR3 is TGTGCCAGTAGTGCGGACAGGGGCGTCAGCAATCAGCCCCAGCATTTT.

This clone is classed as medium-sized (0.01 to 0.1%). CDR3 region: CAWRLPGGRVGQYF. The CDR3 coding sequence is TGTGCCTGGAGGCTCCCGGGCGGACGGGTGGGGCAGTACTTC. This chain links TRBV30 with TRBJ2-7; D call uncertain. The germline V gene encodes CDR1 GTSNPN and CDR2 SVGIG (reference sequence). The CDR3 length is 14 residues. Trimming removed 3 bases at V and 9 bases at J, with 21 bases between.

The table lists this clone with many counts. The CDR3 nucleotides are TGTGCCAGCAGCCCCGGGACAGGGGACAATGAGCAGTTCTTC. It is translated as CASSPGTGDNEQFF. J is TRBJ2-1 and V is TRBV11-2; 10 bases align to TRBD1. The CDR3 covers 14 residues. The junction had 3 bases not matched to a gene; V was cut back by 5 bases and J by 5 bases. The germline V gene has CDR1 SGHAT and CDR2 FQNNGV.

This clone was counted many times. At the DNA level, this CDR3 is encoded by other sequences in the same sample as well. The CDR3 loop is CASSPTDRGRDYTF. CDR3 in DNA: TGTGCCAGCAGCCCGACGGACAGGGGCCGTGACTACACCTTC. The chain carries TRBV3-1 and TRBJ1-2; 9 nucleotides align to TRBD1. J gave up 10 bases and V 4 bases, and 10 bases lay outside the gene matches. This CDR3 contains 14 residues. Germline values: CDR1 LGHDT, CDR2 YNNKEL (reference sequence).

This clone was seen ten or more times. The chain carries TRBV12-3 or TRBV12-4 and TRBJ1-6; D gene unclear. This CDR3 has 13 residues. With 3 bases removed from V and 9 bases from J, the gap between germline ends came to 9 bases. The CDR3 loop is CASSFGVFSPLHF. The CDR3 DNA reads TGTGCCAGCAGTTTCGGGGTTTTTTCACCCCTCCACTTT.

This clone is classed as medium-sized (0.01 to 0.1%). The chain recombines TRBV6-2 or TRBV6-3 with TRBJ2-7, with D hard to call. Germline CDR1 is MNHEY and CDR2 is SVGEGT. This CDR3 comprises 10 residues. V was pared by 5 bases and J by 3 bases, with 2 bases between. CDR3 amino acids: CASSDYEQYF. CDR3 nucleotides: TGTGCCAGCAGTGACTACGAGCAGTACTTC.

This clone is categorized as medium-sized. V and J are TRBV27 and TRBJ2-1; 7 nucleotides line up with TRBD2. The CDR3 is 17 amino acids. Per the germline V gene, CDR1 is MNHEY and CDR2 is SMNVEV (reference sequence). V shed 3 bases, J shed 8 bases, and the junction held 16 bases outside the gene matches. CDR3 sequence (DNA): TGTGCCAGCAGTTTTTTGGGGGAGGGCCTGGATGGCGATGAGCAGTTCTTC. Amino acid sequence: CASSFLGEGLDGDEQFF.

The chain recombines TRBV12-3 or TRBV12-4 with TRBJ2-3; no clear D gene. V gave up 4 bases and J gave up 3 bases, with 17 bases separating them. The CDR3 is 16 residues long. CDR3 nucleotide sequence: TGTGCCAGCAGTTCCAAAGCCGGGTACTCAACAGATACGCAGTATTTT. It codes for CASSSKAGYSTDTQYF.